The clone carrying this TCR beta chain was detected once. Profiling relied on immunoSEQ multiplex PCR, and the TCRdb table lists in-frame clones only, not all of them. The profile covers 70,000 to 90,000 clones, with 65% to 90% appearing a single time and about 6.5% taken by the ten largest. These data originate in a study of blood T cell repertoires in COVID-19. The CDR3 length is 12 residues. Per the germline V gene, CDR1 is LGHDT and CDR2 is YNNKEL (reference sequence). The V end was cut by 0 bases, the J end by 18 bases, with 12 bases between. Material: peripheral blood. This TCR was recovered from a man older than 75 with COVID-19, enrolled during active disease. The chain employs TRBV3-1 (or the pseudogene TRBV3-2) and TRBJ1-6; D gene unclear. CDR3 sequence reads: CASSQDTRDTHF. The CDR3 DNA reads TGTGCCAGCAGCCAAGATACGAGAGACACCCACTTT.